This T cell receptor (beta chain) was obtained from a study of shared clonotypes between healthy human individuals. Whole-study results and caveats: Tissue TCR repertoires likely differ from these blood-only repertoires. Sequencing depth was expected to affect clonotype sharing among donors.

The CDR3 is 13 amino acids. Germline CDR1 reads SGHTA; CDR2 reads FQGTGA. Trimming took off 5 bases at V and 1 base at J, with 9 bases between the two ends. As to this clone: What it binds is unknown.

This was a deep-level run. Repertoires were generated with immunoSEQ multiplex PCR, while TCRdb's copy carries only in-frame clones and drops some. The table includes roughly 2.6 million clones, more than 90% detected once. The origin of this receptor is a man aged 18 to 29 in good health. The rearrangement links TRBV7-3 to TRBJ2-7; D possibly matches TRBD1 or TRBD2 (5 bases each). Sequences were obtained from naive CD4+ T cells sorted from blood. Subset meaning: CD45RA+ positively selected. CDR3 loop: CASSTGTSYEQYF. As DNA, the CDR3 is TGTGCCAGCAGCACCGGGACGTCCTACGAGCAGTACTTC. The full variable domain, rest sourced from reference TRBV7-3 and TRBJ2-7, is GAGVSQTPSNKVTEKGKYVELRCDPISGHTALYWYRQSLGQGPEFLIYFQGTGAADDSGLPNDRFFAVRPEGSVSTLKIQRTERGDSAVYLCASSTGTSYEQYFGPGTRLTVT.